The 25 T cell receptor beta chains below all came from one sample that was sequenced in a study of post-analysis software for immune sequencing data. Broader study findings: Among four to six TRBV segments more frequent in patients than controls were TRBV5-6, TRBV5-1 and TRBV20-1.

These receptors' targets are unknown. Built from TCR beta cDNA, the libraries had unique molecular identifiers in them. TCRdb reanalysed the PCR reads using MiXCR and keeps one entry per CDR3 protein. Among fewer than 900,000 distinct CDR3 sequences listed, roughly 46% were seen once. The sample was blood. The receptors stem from a girl aged 5-17 years with multiple sclerosis.

This clonotype was observed a few times. As DNA, the CDR3 is TGTGCCAGCAGTGAAGCGTGGGCTAGCTATGGCTACACCTTC. Its protein product is CASSEAWASYGYTF. This sequence joins TRBV6-1 and TRBJ1-2; no reliable D call. Trimming shortened V by 0 bases and J by 4 bases, and 9 bases separated the two germline ends. This CDR3 spans 14 amino acids. Germline assignment: CDR1 MNHNS and CDR2 SASEGT.

The V and J genes are TRBV20-1 and TRBJ1-1; D not certain. The ends were cut back, 6 bases at V and 0 bases at J, with 20 bases in the middle. Germline V CDR1 and CDR2: DFQATT, SNEGSKA (reference sequence). The CDR3 extends over 16 amino acids. DNA for the CDR3: TGCAGTGCCACCCCCCACTTAGCCCGGTTGAACACTGAAGCTTTCTTT. Protein sequence: CSATPHLARLNTEAFF.

Only a few counts were recorded for this clonotype. V gene TRBV7-2 combines with J gene TRBJ2-1; 8 bases align to TRBD2. This CDR3 has 17 residues. With 5 bases clipped from V and 0 bases from J, the junction kept 9 bases outside the gene matches. The germline CDR1 and CDR2 sequences are SGHTA and FQGNSA. The CDR3 is CASSRLAGGASYNEQFF. DNA for the CDR3: TGTGCCAGCAGCCGACTGGCGGGGGGCGCCTCCTACAATGAGCAGTTCTTC.

This clonotype has only a few counts. The chain carries TRBV12-3 or TRBV12-4 and TRBJ1-4; 9 nucleotides agree with TRBD1. The CDR3 is made up of 14 amino acids. Unmatched junction bases numbered 4, after V lost 4 bases and J lost 7 bases. The DNA of the CDR3 is TGTGCCAGCAGTTCGGGACAGGGAAGTGAAAAACTGTTTTTT. The encoded protein is CASSSGQGSEKLFF.

The gene calls are TRBV6-2 or TRBV6-3 and TRBJ1-4; D remains ambiguous. V lost 6 bases and J lost 3, with 8 bases in between. Germline V CDR1 and CDR2: MNHEY, SVGEGT. CDR3 length: 13 amino acids. The CDR3 reads CASRGVANEKLFF. CDR3 DNA sequence: TGTGCCAGCAGGGGCGTCGCTAATGAAAAACTGTTTTTT.

This clonotype occurred a few times. The chain couples TRBV7-2 to TRBJ2-5, with D unclear. The CDR3 spans 15 residues. Trimming took 5 bases from V and 4 from J, leaving 17 bases between them. The germline gives CDR1 SGHTA, CDR2 FQGNSA. The CDR3 DNA is TGTGCCAGCAGCCTACCGCGACGGTCTGGAGAGACCCAGTACTTC. Amino acids: CASSLPRRSGETQYF.

The chain uses TRBV27 and TRBJ2-3; TRBD2 agrees at 11 bases. Germline CDR1 MNHEY, CDR2 SMNVEV (reference sequence). There are 16 residues in the CDR3. Trimming cost V 6 bases and J 5 bases; bases outside gene matches: 10. The CDR3 bases are TGTGCCAGCAGGCGGGATAGCGGGAGGGCCGTAGATACGCAGTATTTT. This encodes CASRRDSGRAVDTQYF.

The chain is built from TRBV6-5 and TRBJ1-1; 7 bases fit TRBD1. CDR1 and CDR2 (germline): MNHEY, SVGAGI. V lost 4 bases to trimming and J lost 8 bases; unmatched junction nucleotides: 7. This CDR3 is built from 13 residues. CDR3 DNA: TGTGCCAGCAGTTCCCTAACAGGGGAGGAAGCTTTCTTT. Translating it yields CASSSLTGEEAFF.

V is TRBV20-1 and J is TRBJ2-1; 15 nucleotides line up with TRBD2. V dropped 5 bases and J dropped 13; count of bases not matched to a gene: 6. This CDR3 has 13 residues. Germline CDR1 DFQATT, CDR2 SNEGSKA (reference sequence). The CDR3 DNA follows: TGCAGTGCTCCCGGACTAGCGGGAGGGTCTCAGTTCTTC. It is translated as CSAPGLAGGSQFF.

The V gene is TRBV4-1, the J gene TRBJ1-1, with D unresolved. With 0 bases removed from V and 8 bases from J, the gap between germline ends came to 4 bases. CDR1 and CDR2 (germline): MGHRA, YSYEKL. The CDR3 extends over 11 amino acids. The CDR3 DNA reads TGCGCCAGCAGCCAAGATGGCGAAGCTTTCTTT. Its protein product is CASSQDGEAFF.

This clonotype was found a few times. J is TRBJ2-5 and V is TRBV24-1; 10 nucleotides align to TRBD2. V dropped 3 bases and J dropped 4; count of bases not matched to a gene: 10. Germline V gene data show CDR1 as KGHDR and CDR2 as SFDVKD. The CDR3 has 17 residues. CDR3 region: CATSDPNSGRAGETQYF. The CDR3 bases are TGTGCCACCAGTGATCCCAACAGCGGGAGGGCCGGAGAGACCCAGTACTTC.

A few counts support this clonotype. This chain links TRBV29-1 with TRBJ2-3, with 7 positions matching TRBD1. The CDR3 is 14 residues long. J gave up 2 bases and V 7 bases, and 9 bases lay outside the gene matches. Germline V gives CDR1 SQVTM, CDR2 ANQGSEA. The CDR3: CSAQGGRNTDTQYF. The CDR3 region has the DNA TGCAGCGCCCAAGGGGGCCGAAACACAGATACGCAGTATTTT.

V gene TRBV5-1 combines with J gene TRBJ2-1, with 10 bases fitting TRBD2. V gave up 0 bases and J gave up 5 bases; unmatched junction bases: 2. This CDR3 spans 15 amino acids. CDR1 is SGHRS, CDR2 YFSETQ, per germline. CDR3 coding DNA: TGCGCCAGCAGCTTGGATAGCGGGAGGCACAATGAGCAGTTCTTC. Its translation: CASSLDSGRHNEQFF. The full variable domain, with the rest looked up from reference TRBV5-1 and TRBJ2-1, is KAGVTQTPRYLIKTRGQQVTLSCSPISGHRSVSWYQQTPGQGLQFLFEYFSETQRNKGNFPGRFSGRQFSNSRSEMNVSTLELGDSALYLCASSLDSGRHNEQFFGPGTRLTVL.

V usage is TRBV15 and J usage is TRBJ2-1, with TRBD2 matching over 8 bases. The CDR3 runs 16 residues. Looked up from germline, CDR1 is LNHNV and CDR2 is YYDKDF (reference sequence). Unmatched junction bases numbered 10, after V lost 1 base and J lost 8 bases. The CDR3 DNA follows: TGTGCCACCAGCAGAGCGCGGGGGGTTGGGGGGCATGAGCAGTTCTTC. Translation: CATSRARGVGGHEQFF.

This clonotype was counted a few times. The chain employs TRBV2 and TRBJ2-1; D gene ambiguous. The V gene lost 4 bases and the J gene lost 3 bases, with 10 bases spanning the gap. CDR3 size: 14 residues. Germline loops: CDR1 SNHLY, CDR2 FYNNEI. The CDR3 spells CASSGVYLYNEQFF. The CDR3 DNA reads TGTGCCAGCAGTGGGGTCTACCTCTACAATGAGCAGTTCTTC.

This chain uses TRBV10-3 with TRBJ2-3; D is unresolved. This CDR3 spans 12 amino acids. The V end lost 6 bases, the J end lost 1 base, and 5 bases lay between the germline ends. The germline gives CDR1 ENHRY, CDR2 SYGVKD. The CDR3 reads CAISQGTDTQYF. The CDR3 bases are TGTGCCATCAGCCAGGGCACAGATACGCAGTATTTT.

The table lists this clonotype with a few counts. V gene TRBV30 combines with J gene TRBJ2-4; D may be TRBD2 (7 bases). The CDR3 covers 14 residues. V shed 3 bases and J shed 7 bases, with 16 bases lying between them. Per germline, CDR1 GTSNPN and CDR2 SVGIG (reference sequence). CDR3: CAWRARGGLNIQYF. Here the CDR3 DNA reads TGTGCCTGGAGGGCCCGCGGGGGCCTCAACATTCAGTACTTC.

This clonotype was counted between two and nine times. CDR3 DNA: TGTGCCAGCAGTTTAGGTTTTGGCTACGAGCAGTACTTC. Its translation: CASSLGFGYEQYF. The chain carries TRBV27 and TRBJ2-7; the D is unclear. This CDR3 is built from 13 residues. Trimming cost V 2 bases and J 3 bases, with 8 bases left between them. Per germline, CDR1 MNHEY and CDR2 SMNVEV (reference sequence).

V is TRBV12-3 or TRBV12-4 and J is TRBJ1-1, with TRBD1 as a possible D gene (6 bases). Trimming took 6 bases from V and 1 from J, leaving 15 bases between them. This CDR3 is built from 15 residues. The CDR3 bases are TGTGCCAGCAGCTTGAGCCCGACAGGGAACACTGAAGCTTTCTTT. It is translated as CASSLSPTGNTEAFF.

V and J are TRBV6-5 and TRBJ2-4; the D is unclear. Trimming left V 6 bases short and J 0 bases short, with 9 bases between. The CDR3 totals 14 residues. Germline values: CDR1 MNHEY, CDR2 SVGAGI. DNA for the CDR3: TGTGCCAGCAGCCCCCGGATAGCCAAAAACATTCAGTACTTC. Protein product: CASSPRIAKNIQYF.

J is TRBJ2-1 and V is TRBV20-1; D is perhaps TRBD2 (5 bases). Germline V gives CDR1 DFQATT, CDR2 SNEGSKA (reference sequence). The CDR3 has 14 residues. Trimming cost V 5 bases and J 0 bases, with 11 bases left between them. The CDR3 DNA reads as TGCAGTGCTCTACTAGAGAGCTCCTACAATGAGCAGTTCTTC. Its translation is CSALLESSYNEQFF.

This chain links TRBV28 with TRBJ2-4; D unclear. Matching the DNA end better, TRBJ2-7 makes the J call doubtful. The CDR3 contains 13 residues. Germline V CDR1 and CDR2: MDHEN, SYDVKM. The CDR3 bases are TGTGCCAGCAGGCAGGCCCCATCCTACGAGCAGTACTTC. This gives the protein CASRQAPSYEQYF.

The sample holds many counts of this clonotype. The chain joins TRBV29-1 to TRBJ2-7, with D possibly called TRBD1 or TRBD2 (5 bases each). Germline CDR1 is SQVTM and CDR2 is ANQGSEA. The V end was cut by 7 bases, the J end by 2 bases, with 18 bases between. The CDR3 loop spans 14 amino acids. CDR3 sequence (DNA): TGCAGCGGTGGAGGATTAGGGGATACCTACGAGCAGTACTTC. This gives the protein CSGGGLGDTYEQYF.

The table lists this clonotype with a few counts. This chain uses TRBV14 with TRBJ2-3; the D is unclear. Germline V gene data show CDR1 as SGHDN and CDR2 as FVKESK. The CDR3 totals 15 residues. Trimming removed 0 bases at V and 2 bases at J, with 9 bases between. The CDR3 coding sequence is TGTGCCAGCAGCCAAGAGGGGATCCTCACAGATACGCAGTATTTT. Translating gives CASSQEGILTDTQYF. The variable domain in full, completed from reference TRBV14 and TRBJ2-3, reads EAGVTQFPSHSVIEKGQTVTLRCDPISGHDNLYWYRRVMGKEIKFLLHFVKESKQDESGMPNNRFLAERTGGTYSTLKVQPAELEDSGVYFCASSQEGILTDTQYFGPGTRLTVL.

This clonotype was observed at least ten times. This chain links TRBV18 with TRBJ1-6; no clear D gene. Germline-derived CDR1 and CDR2 are KGHSH and LQKENI. Trimming stripped 3 bases from V and 7 bases from J, with 4 bases between. This CDR3 contains 12 residues. In DNA, the CDR3 is TGTGCCAGCTCACCGGGGAATTCACCCCTCCACTTT. Its protein product is CASSPGNSPLHF.